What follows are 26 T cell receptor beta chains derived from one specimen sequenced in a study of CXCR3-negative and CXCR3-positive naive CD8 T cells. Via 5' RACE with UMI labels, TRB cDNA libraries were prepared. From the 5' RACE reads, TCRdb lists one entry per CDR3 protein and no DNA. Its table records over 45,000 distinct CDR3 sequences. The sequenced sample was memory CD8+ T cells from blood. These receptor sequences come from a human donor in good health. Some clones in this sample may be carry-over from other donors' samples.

The CDR3 loop reads CATSARRAGEQFF. The gene calls are TRBV24-1 and TRBJ2-1; no DNA is available, so the TRBD1 call from TCRdb remains unchecked. The CDR3 totals 13 residues. In germline, CDR1 is KGHDR, CDR2 SFDVKD.

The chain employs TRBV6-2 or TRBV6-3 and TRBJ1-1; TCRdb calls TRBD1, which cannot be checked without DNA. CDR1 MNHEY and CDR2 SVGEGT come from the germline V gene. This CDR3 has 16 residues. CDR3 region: CASSNPQDRADTEAFF.

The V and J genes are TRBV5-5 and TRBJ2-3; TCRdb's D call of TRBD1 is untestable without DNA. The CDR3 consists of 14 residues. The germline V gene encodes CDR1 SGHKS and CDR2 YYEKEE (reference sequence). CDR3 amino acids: CASRREGMADTQYF.

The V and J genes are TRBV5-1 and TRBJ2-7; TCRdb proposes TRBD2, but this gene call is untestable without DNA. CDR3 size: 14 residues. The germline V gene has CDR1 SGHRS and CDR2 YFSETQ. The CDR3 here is CASSLEAGYYEQYF. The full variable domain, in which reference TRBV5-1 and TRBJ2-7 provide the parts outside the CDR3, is KAGVTQTPRYLIKTRGQQVTLSCSPISGHRSVSWYQQTPGQGLQFLFEYFSETQRNKGNFPGRFSGRQFSNSRSEMNVSTLELGDSALYLCASSLEAGYYEQYFGPGTRLTVT.

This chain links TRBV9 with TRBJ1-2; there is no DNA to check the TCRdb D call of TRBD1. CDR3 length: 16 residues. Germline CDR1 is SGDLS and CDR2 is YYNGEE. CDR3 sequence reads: CASSVEVNRGEHGYTF.

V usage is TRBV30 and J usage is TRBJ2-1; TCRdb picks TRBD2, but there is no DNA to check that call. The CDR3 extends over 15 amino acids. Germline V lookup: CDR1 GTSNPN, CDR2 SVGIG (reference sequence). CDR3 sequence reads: CAWSGPGLDHNEQFF.

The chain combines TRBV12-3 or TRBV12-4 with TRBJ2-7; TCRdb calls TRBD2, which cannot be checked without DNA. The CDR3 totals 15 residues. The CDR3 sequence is CASSGDGTPSGEQYF.

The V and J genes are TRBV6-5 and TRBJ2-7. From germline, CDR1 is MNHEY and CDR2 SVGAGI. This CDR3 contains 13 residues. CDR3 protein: CASSYSWGTEQYF.

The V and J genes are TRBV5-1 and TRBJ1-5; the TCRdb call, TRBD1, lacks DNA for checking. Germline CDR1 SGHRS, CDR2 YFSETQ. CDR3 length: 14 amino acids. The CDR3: CASRPDLGNQPQHF.

CDR3 sequence reads: CSANSGTGSGEQYF. This rearrangement joins TRBV20-1 to TRBJ2-7; the D call of TRBD1 rests on TCRdb alone, since no DNA is present to check it. This CDR3 spans 14 amino acids. Germline assignment: CDR1 DFQATT and CDR2 SNEGSKA (reference sequence).

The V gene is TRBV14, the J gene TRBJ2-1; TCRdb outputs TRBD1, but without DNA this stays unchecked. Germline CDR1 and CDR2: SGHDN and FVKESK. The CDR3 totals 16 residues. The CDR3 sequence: CASSPYRDSVYNEQFF.

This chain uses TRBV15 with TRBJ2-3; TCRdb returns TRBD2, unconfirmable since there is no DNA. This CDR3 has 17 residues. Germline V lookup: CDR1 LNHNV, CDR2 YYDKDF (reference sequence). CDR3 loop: CATSRSAGTRSTDTQYF.

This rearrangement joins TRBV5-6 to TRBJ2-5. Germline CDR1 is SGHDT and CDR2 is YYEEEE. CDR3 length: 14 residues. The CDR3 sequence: CASSLFQLRETRYF.

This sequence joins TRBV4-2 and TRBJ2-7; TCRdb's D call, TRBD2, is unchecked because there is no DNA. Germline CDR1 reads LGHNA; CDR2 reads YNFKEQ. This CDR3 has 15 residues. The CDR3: CASSQGLAGAYEQYF.

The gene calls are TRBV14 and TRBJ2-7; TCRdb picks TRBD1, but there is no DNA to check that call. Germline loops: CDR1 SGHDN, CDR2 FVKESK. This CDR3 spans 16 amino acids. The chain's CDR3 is CASSQVPGQGAYEQYF. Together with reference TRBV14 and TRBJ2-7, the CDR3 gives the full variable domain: EAGVTQFPSHSVIEKGQTVTLRCDPISGHDNLYWYRRVMGKEIKFLLHFVKESKQDESGMPNNRFLAERTGGTYSTLKVQPAELEDSGVYFCASSQVPGQGAYEQYFGPGTRLTVT.

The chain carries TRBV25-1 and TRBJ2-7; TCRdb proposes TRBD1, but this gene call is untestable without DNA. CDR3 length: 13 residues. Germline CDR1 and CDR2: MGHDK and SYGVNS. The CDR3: CASSESRTYEQYF.

This CDR3 is CASSLFRLAGAYNEQFF. The chain recombines TRBV28 with TRBJ2-1; TCRdb reports TRBD2, a call that lacks DNA to check it against. The CDR3 sequence is 17 residues long. Germline V gene lookup returns CDR1 MDHEN and CDR2 SYDVKM. The full variable domain, rest sourced from reference TRBV28 and TRBJ2-1, is DVKVTQSSRYLVKRTGEKVFLECVQDMDHENMFWYRQDPGLGLRLIYFSYDVKMKEKGDIPEGYSVSREKKERFSLILESASTNQTSMYLCASSLFRLAGAYNEQFFGPGTRLTVL.

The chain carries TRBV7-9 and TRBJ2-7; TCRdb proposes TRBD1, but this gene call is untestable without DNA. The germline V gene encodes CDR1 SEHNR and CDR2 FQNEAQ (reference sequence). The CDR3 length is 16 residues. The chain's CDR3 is CASTTTYGTGTYEQYF.

The CDR3 spells CSVEDGAGTGELFF. This chain connects TRBV29-1 to TRBJ2-2; with no DNA, the TCRdb D assignment of TRBD1 cannot be verified. Germline loops: CDR1 SQVTM, CDR2 ANQGSEA. This CDR3 region has 14 residues.

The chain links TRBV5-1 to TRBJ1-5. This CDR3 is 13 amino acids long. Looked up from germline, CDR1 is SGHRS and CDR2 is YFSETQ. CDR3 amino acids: CASSAKTGKPQHF. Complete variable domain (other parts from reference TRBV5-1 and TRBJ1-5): KAGVTQTPRYLIKTRGQQVTLSCSPISGHRSVSWYQQTPGQGLQFLFEYFSETQRNKGNFPGRFSGRQFSNSRSEMNVSTLELGDSALYLCASSAKTGKPQHFGDGTRLSIL.

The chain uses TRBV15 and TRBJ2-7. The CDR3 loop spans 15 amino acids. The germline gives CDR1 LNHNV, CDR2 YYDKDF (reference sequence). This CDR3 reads CATSRDRGSSYEQYF.

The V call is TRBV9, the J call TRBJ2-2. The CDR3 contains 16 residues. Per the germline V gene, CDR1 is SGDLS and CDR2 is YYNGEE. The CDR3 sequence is CASSVEKGFGTGELFF.

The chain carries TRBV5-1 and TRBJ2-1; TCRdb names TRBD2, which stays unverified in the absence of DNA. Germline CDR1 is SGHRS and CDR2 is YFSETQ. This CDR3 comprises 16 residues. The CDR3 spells CASSQPDERISYEQFF. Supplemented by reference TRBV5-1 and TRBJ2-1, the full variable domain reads KAGVTQTPRYLIKTRGQQVTLSCSPISGHRSVSWYQQTPGQGLQFLFEYFSETQRNKGNFPGRFSGRQFSNSRSEMNVSTLELGDSALYLCASSQPDERISYEQFFGPGTRLTVL.

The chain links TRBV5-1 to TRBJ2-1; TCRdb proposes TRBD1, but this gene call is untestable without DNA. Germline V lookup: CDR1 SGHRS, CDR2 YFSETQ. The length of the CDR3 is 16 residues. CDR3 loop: CASSLEEGASYNEQFF.

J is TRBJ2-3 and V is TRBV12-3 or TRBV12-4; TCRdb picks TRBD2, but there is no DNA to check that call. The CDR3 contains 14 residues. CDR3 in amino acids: CASINAGLADTQYF.

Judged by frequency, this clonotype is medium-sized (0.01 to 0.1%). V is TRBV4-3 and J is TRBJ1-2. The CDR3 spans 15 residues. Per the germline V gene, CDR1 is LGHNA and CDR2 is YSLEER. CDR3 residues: CASSQETATRGGYTF.